These T cell receptor beta chains were read from a single sample in a study of T-cell reconstitution after alpha-beta-depleted transplantation in children. TCRdb reprocessed the PCR reads with MiXCR, giving one entry per CDR3 protein. The sample lists approximately 430,000 distinct CDR3 sequences; 15% to 20% were seen once. This sample comprised PBMCs, mostly from graft donor cells, obtained 360 days after TCRalphabeta/CD19-depleted stem cell transplant. These receptors came from a boy in the first two years of life who had a stem cell transplant for Wiskott-Aldrich syndrome, so the T cells may come from the graft donor. The CDR3 runs from the conserved cysteine through the conserved F or W. A D gene is named only where the DNA matches it firmly. Expanded clones are given a class, and other clones once, few, many or no size at all.

>TRBV15|TRBJ2-3|.|many
CATSTLRDSGIEDTQYF
TGTGCCACCAGCACCCTCCGGGACTCTGGGATAGAAGATACGCAGTATTTT
>TRBV7-9|TRBJ2-7|.|.
CASSSRTAVSEQYF
TGTGCCAGCAGCTCCCGGACGGCCGTAAGCGAGCAGTACTTC
>TRBV27|TRBJ2-2|TRBD1|few
CASSTPGQGAGELFF
TGTGCCAGCAGCACACCGGGACAGGGGGCCGGGGAGCTGTTTTTT
>TRBV5-1|TRBJ2-5|TRBD1|many
CASSLSRGLVETQYF
TGCGCCAGCAGCTTGAGCAGGGGGCTTGTAGAGACCCAGTACTTC
>TRBV29-1|TRBJ2-5|.|few
CSVRTGGETQYF
TGCAGCGTCAGGACAGGAGGGGAGACCCAGTACTTC
>TRBV4-3|TRBJ2-7|.|many
CASSSDGEQYF
TGCGCCAGCAGCTCAGATGGGGAGCAGTACTTC
>TRBV2|TRBJ1-4|.|few
CASKKSRDATNEKLFF
TGTGCCAGCAAGAAGTCCCGGGACGCAACTAATGAAAAACTGTTTTTT
>TRBV7-6|TRBJ1-2|.|few
CASSLGTDYGYTF
TGTGCCAGCAGCTTAGGGACGGACTATGGCTACACCTTC
>TRBV20-1|TRBJ2-5|TRBD1|few
CSARDTGVYQETQYF
TGCAGTGCTAGAGACACAGGGGTTTACCAAGAGACCCAGTACTTC
>TRBV15|TRBJ1-5|.|few
CATRNSNQPQHF
TGTGCCACCCGGAATAGCAATCAGCCCCAGCATTTT
>TRBV4-3|TRBJ2-4|.|.
CASSQGTGAARGVQYF
TGCGCCAGCAGCCAAGGGACGGGGGCGGCCAGGGGCGTTCAGTACTTC
>TRBV7-8|TRBJ2-7|TRBD2|.
CASSLGPRTSRLYEQYF
TGTGCCAGCAGCTTAGGCCCTAGGACTAGTCGTCTCTACGAGCAGTACTTC
>TRBV12-3/TRBV12-4|TRBJ2-3|.|.
CATKRAFTDTQYF
TGTGCCACCAAGCGGGCGTTCACAGATACGCAGTATTTT
>TRBV14|TRBJ2-5|.|few
CASSPGAANLQETQYF
TGTGCCAGCAGCCCCGGGGCAGCTAACCTCCAAGAGACCCAGTACTTC
>TRBV24-1|TRBJ2-1|TRBD2|.
CATSDLMSGGPGEQFF
TGTGCCACCAGTGATTTGATGTCGGGAGGGCCAGGGGAGCAGTTCTTC
>TRBV5-1|TRBJ2-6|.|few
CASRIGPNTAGANVLTF
TGCGCCAGCAGGATTGGTCCTAACACGGCTGGGGCCAACGTCCTGACTTTC
>TRBV20-1|TRBJ1-5|.|few
CSARVGGVNQPQHF
TGCAGTGCTAGAGTGGGAGGGGTCAATCAGCCCCAGCATTTT
>TRBV7-6|TRBJ2-5|TRBD2|few
CASSPTWASGGETQYF
TGTGCCAGCAGCCCTACTTGGGCGAGCGGGGGTGAGACCCAGTACTTC
>TRBV20-1|TRBJ2-7|TRBD1|.
CSASKDRGPYEQYF
TGCAGTGCTAGCAAAGACAGGGGCCCCTACGAGCAGTACTTC
>TRBV6-5|TRBJ1-1|TRBD1|few
CASSYRTGGFNTEAFF
TGTGCCAGCAGTTACCGGACAGGGGGCTTTAACACTGAAGCTTTCTTT
>TRBV6-2/TRBV6-3|TRBJ2-7|.|few
CASRTLPDEQYF
TGTGCCAGCAGAACCTTACCCGACGAGCAGTACTTC
>TRBV5-1|TRBJ2-7|.|.
CASSLGSGRRGWTYEQYF
TGCGCCAGCAGCTTGGGGTCTGGTCGCAGGGGCTGGACCTACGAGCAGTACTTC
>TRBV15|TRBJ1-2|.|few
CATSRDSGVFMFSNYGYTF
TGTGCCACCAGCAGAGATTCAGGCGTTTTTATGTTCTCAAACTATGGCTACACCTTC
>TRBV20-1|TRBJ2-3|.|.
CSARKPDTLGLRTDTQYF
TGCAGTGCTAGAAAGCCGGACACCCTGGGACTCCGCACAGATACGCAGTATTTT
>TRBV29-1|TRBJ2-5|.|many
CSGTDRSGEETQYF
TGCAGCGGAACTGACAGGAGCGGGGAAGAGACCCAGTACTTC
>TRBV4-1|TRBJ1-2|.|.
CASSQDGQNRGYTF
TGCGCCAGCAGCCAAGATGGACAAAATAGGGGCTACACCTTC
>TRBV27|TRBJ2-2|TRBD2|.
CASSSSLAGLYTGELFF
TGTGCCAGCAGTTCTTCCTTAGCGGGGCTGTACACCGGGGAGCTGTTTTTT
>TRBV24-1|TRBJ2-1|TRBD2|.
CATRGLAGENEQFF
TGTGCCACGCGAGGACTAGCGGGAGAAAATGAGCAGTTCTTC
>TRBV2|TRBJ2-6|.|few
CASSDWEIGANVLTF
TGTGCCAGCAGTGATTGGGAGATAGGAGCCAACGTCCTGACTTTC
>TRBV10-2|TRBJ2-5|TRBD1|few
CASAAGGRGETQYF
TGCGCCAGCGCGGCAGGGGGCAGGGGAGAGACCCAGTACTTC
>TRBV6-5|TRBJ2-5|.|.
CASSYWGPQETQYF
TGTGCCAGCAGTTACTGGGGGCCCCAAGAGACCCAGTACTTC
>TRBV7-9|TRBJ1-6|.|few
CASSFRQWDSPLHF
TGTGCCAGCAGCTTTAGACAGTGGGATTCACCCCTCCACTTT
>TRBV12-3/TRBV12-4|TRBJ2-7|TRBD1|.
CASSFPTGGKDEQYF
TGTGCCAGCAGTTTCCCCACAGGGGGCAAGGACGAGCAGTACTTC
>TRBV5-1|TRBJ2-3|TRBD1|few
CASSPDRAGLDTQYF
TGCGCCAGCAGCCCGGACAGGGCGGGTTTAGATACGCAGTATTTT
>TRBV20-1|TRBJ2-5|TRBD2|many
CSASPSGSLPEAQYF
TGCAGTGCTAGCCCTAGCGGGAGCCTACCTGAGGCCCAGTACTTC
>TRBV6-5|TRBJ1-5|.|.
CASSYSWGFGDQPQHF
TGTGCCAGCAGTTACTCGTGGGGGTTTGGGGATCAGCCCCAGCATTTT
>TRBV12-3/TRBV12-4|TRBJ1-2|.|few
CASSLQGAYGYTF
TGTGCCAGCAGCCTACAGGGTGCCTATGGCTACACCTTC
>TRBV7-8|TRBJ2-5|.|.
CASSLSRTEFQETQYF
TGTGCCAGCAGCTTATCCCGGACAGAATTCCAAGAGACCCAGTACTTC